These 29 T cell receptor beta chains were sequenced from one sample in a study of blood T cells in healthy people across ages. It was with a sample-barcoded 5' primer and a J-beta primer mix that a second PCR of about 6 to 11 cycles was run. TCRdb re-called the 5' RACE reads with MiXCR, one entry per CDR3 protein. The table shows about 290,000 distinct CDR3 sequences, with around 27% occurring only once. Sequencing was done on a sample of blood. Every receptor here comes from a woman in her seventies in good health.

With respect to this clonotype: An end of the junction differs from the germline gene, which may be a read error. This chain joins TRBV12-3 or TRBV12-4 and TRBJ2-5; 9 positions agree with TRBD2. The CDR3 has 15 amino acids. CDR3 region: CASTGSGRPQEAQYF. The CDR3, as DNA: TGTGCCAGCACGGGAAGCGGGAGGCCCCAAGAGGCCCAGTACTTC.

This chain links TRBV6-2 or TRBV6-3 with TRBJ2-5; 8 bases align to TRBD1. The DNA end is more similar to TRBJ2-7, so the J call may be wrong. The germline V gene encodes CDR1 MNHEY and CDR2 SVGEGT. CDR3 length: 14 amino acids. The CDR3 loop reads CASRGTGGTIEQYF. For the CDR3, the DNA is TGTGCCAGCAGGGGGACAGGAGGAACCATCGAGCAGTACTTC.

This clonotype was seen more than once but under ten times. This sequence joins TRBV20-1 and TRBJ1-4; 8 bases align to TRBD1. The CDR3 spans 15 residues. After removal of 5 bases from V and 8 bases from J, the junction contained 13 bases not matched to a gene. The germline V gene encodes CDR1 DFQATT and CDR2 SNEGSKA (reference sequence). CDR3 DNA sequence: TGCAGTGCTCAGACGCTCGGACAGGGTAAAGAAAAACTGTTTTTT. It encodes CSAQTLGQGKEKLFF.

The rearrangement joins TRBV29-1 to TRBJ2-4, with 8 bases aligning to TRBD2. Germline V gene data show CDR1 as SQVTM and CDR2 as ANQGSEA. The CDR3 spans 14 residues. Unmatched junction bases numbered 12, after V lost 7 bases and J lost 7 bases. DNA of the CDR3: TGCAGCGCCGAGGGAACCGGGAGGGCCAACATTCAGTACTTC. This sequence encodes CSAEGTGRANIQYF.

In its sample, this clonotype was seen once. This rearrangement joins TRBV4-1 to TRBJ2-5; tentative D call: TRBD2 (5 bases). Germline V gene lookup returns CDR1 MGHRA and CDR2 YSYEKL. The V gene lost 3 bases and the J gene lost 4 bases, with 9 bases spanning the gap. This CDR3 region has 13 residues. The CDR3 region is CASSQAGIETQYF. CDR3 DNA sequence: TGCGCCAGCAGCCAGGCGGGCATAGAGACCCAGTACTTC.

This clonotype has a handful of counts. The V gene is TRBV7-6, the J gene TRBJ2-7, with TRBD1 matching over 9 bases. J lost 5 bases, V lost 5 bases, and 7 bases had no gene match. This CDR3 has 14 amino acids. The germline V gene has CDR1 SGHVS and CDR2 FNYEAQ. The DNA for the CDR3 is TGTGCCAGCAGCACCCGGGACAGGGAGGACGAGCAGTACTTC. Translation: CASSTRDREDEQYF.

This chain uses TRBV20-1 with TRBJ1-4; the D gene is possibly TRBD1 (6 bases). From germline, CDR1 is DFQATT and CDR2 SNEGSKA (reference sequence). Trimming cost V 8 bases and J 6 bases, with 16 bases left between them. The CDR3 has 13 residues. As DNA, the CDR3 is TGCAGTACCGGGGGCCAGGGTGATGAAAAACTGTTTTTT. Translation: CSTGGQGDEKLFF.

This clonotype was found a few times. This chain connects TRBV27 to TRBJ2-7, with 7 bases fitting TRBD2. With V trimmed by 2 bases and J by 7 bases, 8 bases remained unmatched. This CDR3 comprises 14 residues. From germline, CDR1 is MNHEY and CDR2 SMNVEV (reference sequence). The chain's CDR3 is CASSLIREAGEQYF. CDR3 DNA sequence: TGTGCCAGCAGTTTAATCCGGGAGGCGGGGGAGCAGTACTTC.

V gene TRBV5-1 combines with J gene TRBJ1-4; D ambiguous. Germline CDR1 SGHRS, CDR2 YFSETQ. CDR3 length: 15 amino acids. The V end lost 0 bases, the J end lost 7 bases, and 13 bases lay between the germline ends. Written as DNA, the CDR3 is TGCGCCAGCAGCTTGGAAGCCCAAAGGAGTGAAAAACTGTTTTTT. It codes for CASSLEAQRSEKLFF.

In this sample, this clonotype turned up a few times. J is TRBJ1-2 and V is TRBV5-1; D gene ambiguous. The ends were cut back, 1 base at V and 6 bases at J, with 10 bases in the middle. Germline loops: CDR1 SGHRS, CDR2 YFSETQ. This CDR3 region has 13 residues. The CDR3: CASSLLSYNGYTF. CDR3 nucleotide sequence: TGCGCCAGCAGCTTGCTCAGTTATAATGGCTACACCTTC.

The chain couples TRBV7-2 to TRBJ1-5; D is perhaps TRBD1 (6 bases). This CDR3 region has 14 residues. V dropped 5 bases and J dropped 5 bases, with 13 bases sitting between them. The V gene's germline CDR1 is SGHTA and CDR2 FQGNSA. This chain's CDR3 is CASSRGAGYQPQHF. The CDR3 region has the DNA TGTGCCAGCAGCCGGGGGGCAGGATATCAGCCCCAGCATTTT.

This clonotype came up a few times. This chain connects TRBV29-1 to TRBJ1-4, with D possibly matching TRBD1 (5 bases). Per germline, CDR1 SQVTM and CDR2 ANQGSEA. V was cut by 6 bases and J by 5 bases, with 19 bases left in between. This CDR3 contains 15 residues. CDR3 protein: CSVINRDGGNEKLFF. Written as DNA, the CDR3 is TGCAGCGTGATAAACCGGGACGGGGGGAATGAAAAACTGTTTTTT. The variable domain in full, with the rest retrieved from reference TRBV29-1 and TRBJ1-4, is SAVISQKPSRDICQRGTSLTIQCQVDSQVTMMFWYRQQPGQSLTLIATANQGSEATYESGFVIDKFPISRPNLTFSTLTVSNMSPEDSSIYLCSVINRDGGNEKLFFGSGTQLSVL.

This clonotype was detected only a few times. The V gene is TRBV7-9, the J gene TRBJ1-2, with D hard to call. The germline V gene has CDR1 SEHNR and CDR2 FQNEAQ (reference sequence). This CDR3 has 13 amino acids. The germline V and J ends were trimmed by 3 bases and 8 bases, with 13 bases remaining between them. For the CDR3, the DNA is TGTGCCAGCAGCTTCGGACCGCGGGAAGGCTACACCTTC. The encoded protein is CASSFGPREGYTF. Full variable domain (remainder filled in from reference TRBV7-9 and TRBJ1-2): DTGVSQNPRHKITKRGQNVTFRCDPISEHNRLYWYRQTLGQGPEFLTYFQNEAQLEKSRLLSDRFSAERPKGSFSTLEIQRTEQGDSAMYLCASSFGPREGYTFGSGTRLTVV.

The J gene is TRBJ2-5, the V gene TRBV4-3; no reliable D call. This CDR3 is built from 16 residues. The germline CDR1 and CDR2 sequences are LGHNA and YSLEER. V lost 0 bases and J lost 2, with 13 bases in between. The CDR3, as DNA: TGCGCCAGCAGCCAAGATCTGTCGATAAATCAAGAGACCCAGTACTTC. Residues: CASSQDLSINQETQYF.

The chain has TRBV7-2 and TRBJ2-1; D might be TRBD1 (7 bases). This CDR3 is 17 amino acids long. The ends were cut back, 1 base at V and 4 bases at J, with 17 bases in the middle. Germline V CDR1 and CDR2: SGHTA, FQGNSA. CDR3 region: CASSLGQGGGIYNEQFF. CDR3 in DNA: TGTGCCAGCAGCTTAGGTCAAGGAGGGGGCATATACAATGAGCAGTTCTTC.

This rearrangement joins TRBV14 to TRBJ2-6; D is possibly TRBD1 or TRBD2 (5 bases each). The CDR3 totals 15 residues. The V end was cut by 1 base, the J end by 1 base, with 5 bases between. Germline V gene data show CDR1 as SGHDN and CDR2 as FVKESK. In DNA, the CDR3 is TGTGCCAGCAGCCAAGGGGGGTCTGGGGCCAACGTCCTGACTTTC. Translated: CASSQGGSGANVLTF.

This clonotype was observed a handful of times. The chain carries TRBV5-1 and TRBJ2-2; no definite D call. Germline V CDR1 and CDR2: SGHRS, YFSETQ. The V gene lost 6 bases and the J gene lost 0 bases, with 12 bases spanning the gap. The CDR3 extends over 15 amino acids. The CDR3 nucleotides read TGCGCCAGCATGGTTTCGTCCCCGAACACCGGGGAGCTGTTTTTT. Its protein is CASMVSSPNTGELFF.

For the CDR3, the DNA is TGTGCCAGCATGGGGGTCAATGATTACGAGCAGTACTTC. This encodes CASMGVNDYEQYF. V gene TRBV6-2 or TRBV6-3 combines with J gene TRBJ2-7; the D gene could be TRBD1 or TRBD2 (5 bases each). V was trimmed by 7 bases and J by 4 bases, leaving 14 bases between them. Per the germline V gene, CDR1 is MNHEY and CDR2 is SVGEGT. This CDR3 is 13 amino acids long.

The chain recombines TRBV9 with TRBJ2-1, with D maybe TRBD2 (6 bases). The V end lost 2 bases, the J end lost 9 bases, and 12 bases lay between the germline ends. The germline CDR1 and CDR2 sequences are SGDLS and YYNGEE. The CDR3 spans 13 residues. The CDR3 nucleotides are TGTGCCAGCAGCGTCATCACGCGGGGTGAGCAGTTCTTC. Encoded protein: CASSVITRGEQFF.

The CDR3 bases are TGTGCCAGCTCACCGGACCCCAACCAGACCCAGTACTTC. Amino acids: CASSPDPNQTQYF. The chain links TRBV18 to TRBJ2-5; D unresolved. Trimming took off 3 bases at V and 6 bases at J, with 11 bases between the two ends. Per germline, CDR1 KGHSH and CDR2 LQKENI. The CDR3 runs 13 residues.

The chain is built from TRBV29-1 and TRBJ2-7, with TRBD2 as a possible D gene (6 bases). Germline V gene data show CDR1 as SQVTM and CDR2 as ANQGSEA. V gave up 4 bases and J gave up 5 bases, with 18 bases separating them. The CDR3 is 14 residues long. The CDR3 coding sequence is TGCAGCGTTGTTTCAAGGGGAGGACGGAACGAGCAGTACTTC. This translates into CSVVSRGGRNEQYF.

There are a few counts of this clonotype. The chain is built from TRBV7-2 and TRBJ2-4, with TRBD2 matching 13 bases. The junction had 6 bases not matched to a gene; V was cut back by 5 bases and J by 2 bases. Per the germline V gene, CDR1 is SGHTA and CDR2 is FQGNSA. The CDR3 has 17 residues. The CDR3 DNA reads as TGTGCCAGCAGCACCCGGGGGACTAGCGGGACCAAAAACATTCAGTACTTC. Residues: CASSTRGTSGTKNIQYF. Looking up the rest from reference TRBV7-2 and TRBJ2-4 gives the full variable domain: GAGVSQSPSNKVTEKGKDVELRCDPISGHTALYWYRQSLGQGLEFLIYFQGNSAPDKSGLPSDRFSAERTGGSVSTLTIQRTQQEDSAVYLCASSTRGTSGTKNIQYFGAGTRLSVL.

This clonotype came up once. This chain connects TRBV29-1 to TRBJ2-5; D unclear. The CDR3 consists of 11 residues. CDR1 SQVTM and CDR2 ANQGSEA come from the germline V gene. V shed 4 bases and J shed 2 bases, with 5 bases lying between them. The CDR3 protein is CSVGLQETQYF. DNA of the CDR3: TGCAGCGTTGGGCTGCAAGAGACCCAGTACTTC. The whole variable domain, filled in from reference TRBV29-1 and TRBJ2-5, reads SAVISQKPSRDICQRGTSLTIQCQVDSQVTMMFWYRQQPGQSLTLIATANQGSEATYESGFVIDKFPISRPNLTFSTLTVSNMSPEDSSIYLCSVGLQETQYFGPGTRLLVL.

The chain has TRBV21-1 and TRBJ2-1; the table assigns TRBD2, which was not confirmed against the DNA. TRBV21-1 is an annotated pseudogene. The CDR3 has 17 amino acids. CDR3 sequence (DNA): TGTGCCAGCAGCAAAAGGTCTAGCGGGAGCTCCTACAATGAGCAGTTCTTC. It encodes CASSKRSSGSSYNEQFF.

Turning to this clonotype: No conserved phenylalanine or tryptophan ends this CDR3, so it is likely a read error. The chain couples TRBV6-6 to TRBJ1-2; 7 nucleotides agree with TRBD1. This CDR3 spans 14 amino acids. Germline V gene sequence: CDR1 MNHNY, CDR2 SVGAGI (reference sequence). V gave up 6 bases and J gave up 4 bases; unmatched junction bases: 8. CDR3: CASRDQTGSYGYTL. In DNA, the CDR3 is TGTGCCAGCAGAGATCAGACAGGGTCCTATGGCTACACCTTA.

This clonotype was observed a handful of times. No conserved phenylalanine or tryptophan is present at the end of the CDR3, so a read error is the likely explanation. This chain joins TRBV11-2 and TRBJ2-6; TRBD1 agrees at 7 bases. In germline, CDR1 is SGHAT, CDR2 FQNNGV. J was trimmed by 1 base and V by 1 base; bases with no gene match: 4. The CDR3 sequence is 17 residues long. In nucleotides, the CDR3 is TGTGCCAGCAGCTTAGCAAGCAGGGGGTCTGGGGCCAACGTCCTGACTCTC. Translation: CASSLASRGSGANVLTL.

V and J are TRBV20-1 and TRBJ2-1; 12 bases agree with TRBD2. The V gene end was trimmed by 6 bases and the J gene end by 5 bases; junction bases not matched to a gene: 14. CDR1 is DFQATT, CDR2 SNEGSKA, per germline (reference sequence). The CDR3 sequence is 17 residues long. The chain's CDR3 is CSALPGLAGSENNEQFF. Here the CDR3 DNA reads TGCAGTGCCCTACCTGGACTAGCGGGAAGCGAGAACAATGAGCAGTTCTTC.

This clonotype was detected a few times. J is TRBJ2-6 and V is TRBV9; D gene unclear. The V and J ends lost 4 bases and 2 bases respectively, with 10 bases between them. This CDR3 region has 15 residues. Per the germline V gene, CDR1 is SGDLS and CDR2 is YYNGEE. The CDR3 region is CASSPQHPGANVLTF. CDR3 coding DNA: TGTGCCAGCAGCCCACAACACCCTGGGGCCAACGTCCTGACTTTC.

The CDR3 sequence: CSASPIGPSYEQYF. DNA of the CDR3: TGCAGTGCTAGCCCGATAGGCCCCTCCTACGAGCAGTACTTC. V is TRBV20-1 and J is TRBJ2-5; D is undetermined. Gene TRBJ2-7 matches the end of the DNA better, so the J call may be wrong. The CDR3 consists of 14 residues. CDR1 and CDR2 (germline): DFQATT, SNEGSKA (reference sequence).